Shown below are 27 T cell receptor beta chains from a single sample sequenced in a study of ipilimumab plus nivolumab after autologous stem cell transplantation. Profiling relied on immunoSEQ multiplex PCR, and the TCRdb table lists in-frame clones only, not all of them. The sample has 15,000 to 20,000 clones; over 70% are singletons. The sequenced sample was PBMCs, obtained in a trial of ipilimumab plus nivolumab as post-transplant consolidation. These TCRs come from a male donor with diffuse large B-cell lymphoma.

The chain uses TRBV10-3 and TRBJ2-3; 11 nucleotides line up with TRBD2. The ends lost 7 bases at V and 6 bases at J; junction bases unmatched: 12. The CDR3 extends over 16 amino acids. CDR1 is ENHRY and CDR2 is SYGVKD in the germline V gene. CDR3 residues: CAITPSSGGARDTQYF. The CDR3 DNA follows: TGTGCCATCACCCCGAGTAGCGGGGGGGCCCGGGATACGCAGTATTTT.

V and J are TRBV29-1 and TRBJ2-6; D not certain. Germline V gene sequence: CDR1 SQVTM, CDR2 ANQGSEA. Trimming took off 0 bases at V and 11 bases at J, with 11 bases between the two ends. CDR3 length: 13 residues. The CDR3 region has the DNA TGCAGCGTTGAAGATGGAACAAGACACGTCCTGACTTTC. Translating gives CSVEDGTRHVLTF.

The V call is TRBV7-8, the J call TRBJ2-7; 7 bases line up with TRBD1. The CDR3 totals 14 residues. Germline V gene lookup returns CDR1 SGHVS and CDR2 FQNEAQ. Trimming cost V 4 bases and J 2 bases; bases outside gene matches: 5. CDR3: CASSYKQGPYEQYF. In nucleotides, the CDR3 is TGTGCCAGCAGCTACAAACAGGGGCCCTACGAGCAGTACTTC.

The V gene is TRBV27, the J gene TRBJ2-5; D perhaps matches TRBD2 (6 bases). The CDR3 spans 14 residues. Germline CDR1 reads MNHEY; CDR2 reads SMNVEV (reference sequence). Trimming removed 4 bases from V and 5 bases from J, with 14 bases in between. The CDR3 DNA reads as TGTGCCAGCAGTTCTCCCAGCCGGGGGGAGACCCAGTACTTC. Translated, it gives CASSSPSRGETQYF.

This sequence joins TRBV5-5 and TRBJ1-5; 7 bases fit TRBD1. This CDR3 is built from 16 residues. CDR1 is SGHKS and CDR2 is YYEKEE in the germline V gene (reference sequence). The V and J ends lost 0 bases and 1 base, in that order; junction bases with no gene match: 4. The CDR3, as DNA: TGTGCCAGCAGCTTGGACAGGGGATTGAGCAATCAGCCCCAGCATTTT. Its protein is CASSLDRGLSNQPQHF.

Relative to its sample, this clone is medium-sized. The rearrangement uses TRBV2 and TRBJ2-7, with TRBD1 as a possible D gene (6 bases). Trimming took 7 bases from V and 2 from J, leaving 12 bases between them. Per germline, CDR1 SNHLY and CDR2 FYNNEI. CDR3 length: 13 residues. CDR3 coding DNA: TGTGCCAGCACCATGACAGGTCCCTACGAGCAGTACTTC. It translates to CASTMTGPYEQYF.

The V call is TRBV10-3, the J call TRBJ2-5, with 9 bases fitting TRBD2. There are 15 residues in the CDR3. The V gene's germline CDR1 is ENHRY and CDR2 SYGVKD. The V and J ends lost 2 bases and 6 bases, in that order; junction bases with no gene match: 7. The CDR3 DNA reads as TGTGCCATCAGTGAGACGGGACTAGCTGTGAAGACCCAGTACTTC. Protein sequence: CAISETGLAVKTQYF.

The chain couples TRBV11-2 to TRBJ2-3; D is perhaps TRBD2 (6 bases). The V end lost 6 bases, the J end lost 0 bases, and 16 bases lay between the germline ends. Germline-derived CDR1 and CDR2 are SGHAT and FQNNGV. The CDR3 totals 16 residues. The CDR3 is CASSLLALASTDTQYF. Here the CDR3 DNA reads TGTGCCAGCAGTCTCCTAGCGCTGGCTAGCACAGATACGCAGTATTTT.

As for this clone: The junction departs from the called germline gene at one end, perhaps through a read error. DNA for the CDR3: TGTGCCAACAGTGAAGTGGGAGACAGTGTGGGGGAGCTGTTTTTT. Protein sequence: CANSEVGDSVGELFF. The J gene is TRBJ2-2, the V gene TRBV6-1; D is perhaps TRBD1 or TRBD2 (5 bases each). The CDR3 contains 15 residues. Per germline, CDR1 MNHNS and CDR2 SASEGT.

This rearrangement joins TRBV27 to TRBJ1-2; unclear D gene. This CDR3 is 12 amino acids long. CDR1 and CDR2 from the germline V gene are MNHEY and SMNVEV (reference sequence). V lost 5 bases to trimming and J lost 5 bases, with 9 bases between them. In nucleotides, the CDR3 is TGTGCCAGCAGTCCCCGAGGATATGGCTACACCTTC. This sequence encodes CASSPRGYGYTF.

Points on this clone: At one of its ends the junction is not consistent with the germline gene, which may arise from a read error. The CDR3 nucleotides are TGCGCCAGCAGTTTGGAGGGGTCAGATACGCAGTATTTT. This encodes CASSLEGSDTQYF. The genes are TRBV5-1 and TRBJ2-3, with D tentatively TRBD2 (6 bases). The CDR3 is 13 residues long. CDR1 SGHRS and CDR2 YFSETQ come from the germline V gene.

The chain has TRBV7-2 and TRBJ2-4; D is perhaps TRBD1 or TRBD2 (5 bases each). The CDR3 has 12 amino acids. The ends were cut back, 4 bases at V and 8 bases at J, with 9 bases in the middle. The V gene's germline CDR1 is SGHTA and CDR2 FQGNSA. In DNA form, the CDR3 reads TGTGCCAGCAGCTATATGGGGGACATTCAGTACTTC. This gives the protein CASSYMGDIQYF. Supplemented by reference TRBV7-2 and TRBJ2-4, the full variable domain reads GAGVSQSPSNKVTEKGKDVELRCDPISGHTALYWYRQSLGQGLEFLIYFQGNSAPDKSGLPSDRFSAERTGGSVSTLTIQRTQQEDSAVYLCASSYMGDIQYFGAGTRLSVL.

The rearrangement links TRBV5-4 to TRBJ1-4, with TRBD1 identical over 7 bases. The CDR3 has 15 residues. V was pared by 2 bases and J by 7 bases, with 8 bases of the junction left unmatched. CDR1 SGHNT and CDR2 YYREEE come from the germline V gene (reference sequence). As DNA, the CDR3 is TGTGCCAGCAGCTTAAACAGGGGATTGATTGAAAAACTGTTTTTT. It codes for CASSLNRGLIEKLFF.

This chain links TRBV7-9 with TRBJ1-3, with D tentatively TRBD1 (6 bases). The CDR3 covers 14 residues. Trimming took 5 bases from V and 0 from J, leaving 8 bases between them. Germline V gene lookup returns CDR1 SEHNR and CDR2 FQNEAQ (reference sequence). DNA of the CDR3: TGTGCCAGCAGCACAGGGCTCTCTGGAAACACCATATATTTT. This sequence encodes CASSTGLSGNTIYF.

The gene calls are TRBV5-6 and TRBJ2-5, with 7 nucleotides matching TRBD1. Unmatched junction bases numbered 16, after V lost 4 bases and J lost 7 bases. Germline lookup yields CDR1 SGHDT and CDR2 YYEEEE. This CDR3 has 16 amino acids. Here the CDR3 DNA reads TGTGCCAGCAGCCAAGGGACAGCGTCTACGTCAGGGACCCAGTACTTC. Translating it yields CASSQGTASTSGTQYF. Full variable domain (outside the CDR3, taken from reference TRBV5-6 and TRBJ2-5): DAGVTQSPTHLIKTRGQQVTLRCSPKSGHDTVSWYQQALGQGPQFIFQYYEEEERQRGNFPDRFSGHQFPNYSSELNVNALLLGDSALYLCASSQGTASTSGTQYFGPGTRLLVL.

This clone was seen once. CDR3 residues: CASREQQDYGYTF. The CDR3 region has the DNA TGCGCCAGCAGGGAACAACAGGACTATGGCTACACCTTC. The rearrangement links TRBV5-1 to TRBJ1-2, with D perhaps TRBD1 (5 bases). Germline V gene lookup returns CDR1 SGHRS and CDR2 YFSETQ. The CDR3 has 13 residues. Trimming left V 5 bases short and J 3 bases short, with 11 bases between.

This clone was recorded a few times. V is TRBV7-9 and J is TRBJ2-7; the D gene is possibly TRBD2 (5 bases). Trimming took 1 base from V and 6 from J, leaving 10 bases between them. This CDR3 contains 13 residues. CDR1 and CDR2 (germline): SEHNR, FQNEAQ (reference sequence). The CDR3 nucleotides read TGTGCCAGCAGCTTAGAGACTACCCGCGAGCAGTACTTC. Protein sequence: CASSLETTREQYF.

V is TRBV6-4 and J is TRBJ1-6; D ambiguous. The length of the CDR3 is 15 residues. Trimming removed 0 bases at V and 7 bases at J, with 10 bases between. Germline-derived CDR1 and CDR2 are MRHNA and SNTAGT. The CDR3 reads CASSDSLRANSPLHF. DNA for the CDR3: TGTGCCAGCAGTGACTCTCTGAGGGCAAATTCACCCCTCCACTTT.

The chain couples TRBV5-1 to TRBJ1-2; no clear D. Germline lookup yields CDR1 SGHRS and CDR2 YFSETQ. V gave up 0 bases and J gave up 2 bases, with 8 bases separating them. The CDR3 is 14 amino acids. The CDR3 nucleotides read TGCGCCAGCAGCTTGGTTGGCCAGAACTATGGCTACACCTTC. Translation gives CASSLVGQNYGYTF.

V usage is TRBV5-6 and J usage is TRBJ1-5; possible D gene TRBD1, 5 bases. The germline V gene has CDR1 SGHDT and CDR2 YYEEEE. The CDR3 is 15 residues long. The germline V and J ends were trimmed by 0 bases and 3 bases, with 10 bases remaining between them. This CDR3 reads CASSLGGRANQPQHF. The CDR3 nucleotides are TGTGCCAGCAGCTTGGGAGGCAGGGCCAATCAGCCCCAGCATTTT.

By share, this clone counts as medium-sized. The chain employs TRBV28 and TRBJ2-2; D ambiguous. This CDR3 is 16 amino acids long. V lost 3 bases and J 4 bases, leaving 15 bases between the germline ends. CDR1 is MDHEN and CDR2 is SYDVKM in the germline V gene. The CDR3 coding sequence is TGTGCCAGCAGTTTTGCCGTCAAGATGATCACCGGGGAGCTGTTTTTT. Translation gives CASSFAVKMITGELFF.

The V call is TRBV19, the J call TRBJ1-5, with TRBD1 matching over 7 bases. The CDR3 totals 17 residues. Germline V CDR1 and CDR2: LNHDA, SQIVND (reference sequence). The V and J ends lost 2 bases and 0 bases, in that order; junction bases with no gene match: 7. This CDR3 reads CASSITKTGLSNQPQHF. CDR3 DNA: TGTGCCAGTAGTATAACCAAGACAGGGCTTAGCAATCAGCCCCAGCATTTT.

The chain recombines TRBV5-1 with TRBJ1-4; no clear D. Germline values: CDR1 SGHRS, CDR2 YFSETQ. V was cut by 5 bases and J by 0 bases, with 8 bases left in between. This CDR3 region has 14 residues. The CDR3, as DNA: TGCGCCAGCAGAGAGGGAGCAACTAATGAAAAACTGTTTTTT. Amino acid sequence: CASREGATNEKLFF.

CDR3 nucleotide sequence: TGTGCCAGCTCACCCCCGGGATCCGGGACGGGCACCTACAATGAGCAGTTCTTC. It translates to CASSPPGSGTGTYNEQFF. The chain combines TRBV18 with TRBJ2-1, with D perhaps given as TRBD1 or TRBD2 (5 bases each). V lost 3 bases, J lost 2 bases, and 20 bases lay in between. This CDR3 is built from 18 residues. Germline V CDR1 and CDR2: KGHSH, LQKENI.

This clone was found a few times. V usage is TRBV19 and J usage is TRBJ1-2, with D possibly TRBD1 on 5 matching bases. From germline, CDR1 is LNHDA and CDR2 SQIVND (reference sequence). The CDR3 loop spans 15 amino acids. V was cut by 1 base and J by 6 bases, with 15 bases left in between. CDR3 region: CASSIVLYRTNGYTF. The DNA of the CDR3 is TGTGCCAGTAGTATAGTTCTGTACAGGACGAATGGCTACACCTTC. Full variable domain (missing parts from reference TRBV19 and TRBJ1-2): DGGITQSPKYLFRKEGQNVTLSCEQNLNHDAMYWYRQDPGQGLRLIYYSQIVNDFQKGDIAEGYSVSREKKESFPLTVTSAQKNPTAFYLCASSIVLYRTNGYTFGSGTRLTVV.

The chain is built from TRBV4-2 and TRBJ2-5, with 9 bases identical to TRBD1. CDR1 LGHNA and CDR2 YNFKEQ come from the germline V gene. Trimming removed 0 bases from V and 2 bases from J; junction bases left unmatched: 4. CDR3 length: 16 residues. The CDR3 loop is CASSQDLGTGQETQYF. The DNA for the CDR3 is TGTGCCAGCAGCCAAGACCTCGGGACAGGGCAAGAGACCCAGTACTTC.

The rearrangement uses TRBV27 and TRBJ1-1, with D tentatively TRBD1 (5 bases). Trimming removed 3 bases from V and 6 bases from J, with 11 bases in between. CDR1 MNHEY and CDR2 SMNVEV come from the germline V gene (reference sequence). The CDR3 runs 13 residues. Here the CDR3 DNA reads TGTGCCAGCAGTTTGACACCGGGGGCTGAAGCTTTCTTT. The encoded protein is CASSLTPGAEAFF.